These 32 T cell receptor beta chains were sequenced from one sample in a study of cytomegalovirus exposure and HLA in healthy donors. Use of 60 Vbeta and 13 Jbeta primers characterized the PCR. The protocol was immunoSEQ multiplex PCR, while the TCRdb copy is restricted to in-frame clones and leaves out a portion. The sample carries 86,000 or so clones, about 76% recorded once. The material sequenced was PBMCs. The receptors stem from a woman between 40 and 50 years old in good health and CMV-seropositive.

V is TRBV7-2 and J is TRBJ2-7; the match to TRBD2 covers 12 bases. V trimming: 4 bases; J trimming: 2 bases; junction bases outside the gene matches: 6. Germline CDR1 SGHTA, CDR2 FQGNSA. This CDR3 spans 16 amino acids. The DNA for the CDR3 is TGTGCCAGCAGCTATCACACTAGCGGGGGGACCTACGAGCAGTACTTC. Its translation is CASSYHTSGGTYEQYF.

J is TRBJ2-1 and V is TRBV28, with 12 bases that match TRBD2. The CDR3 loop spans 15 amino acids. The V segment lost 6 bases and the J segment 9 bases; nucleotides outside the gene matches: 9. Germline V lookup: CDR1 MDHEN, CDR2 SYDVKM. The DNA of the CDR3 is TGTGCCAGCAGCCCCACTAGCGGGAGGTTGGGTGAGCAGTTCTTC. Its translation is CASSPTSGRLGEQFF.

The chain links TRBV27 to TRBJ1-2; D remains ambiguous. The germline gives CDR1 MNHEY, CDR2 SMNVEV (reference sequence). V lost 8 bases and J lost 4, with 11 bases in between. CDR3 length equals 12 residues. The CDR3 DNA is TGTGCCAGCGGGAGAGACCTCTATGGCTACACCTTC. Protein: CASGRDLYGYTF.

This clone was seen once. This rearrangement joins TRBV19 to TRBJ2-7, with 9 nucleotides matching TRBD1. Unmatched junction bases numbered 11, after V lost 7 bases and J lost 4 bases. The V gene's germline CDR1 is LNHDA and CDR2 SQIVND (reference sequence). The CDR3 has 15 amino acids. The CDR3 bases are TGTGCCAGTACGGCCTCTGGGACAGGGAGATACGAGCAGTACTTC. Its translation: CASTASGTGRYEQYF.

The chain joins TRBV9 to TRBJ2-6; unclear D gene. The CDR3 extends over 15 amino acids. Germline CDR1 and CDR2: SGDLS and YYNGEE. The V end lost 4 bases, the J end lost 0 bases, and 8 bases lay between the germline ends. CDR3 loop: CASSPFLSGANVLTF. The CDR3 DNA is TGTGCCAGCAGCCCTTTTCTCTCTGGGGCCAACGTCCTGACTTTC.

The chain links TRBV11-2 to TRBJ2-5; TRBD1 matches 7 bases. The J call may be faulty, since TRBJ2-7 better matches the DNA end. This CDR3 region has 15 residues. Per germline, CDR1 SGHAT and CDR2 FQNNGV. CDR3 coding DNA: TGTGCCAGCAGCTTAGCGACAGGGAGCGCCTACGAGCAGTACTTC. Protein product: CASSLATGSAYEQYF.

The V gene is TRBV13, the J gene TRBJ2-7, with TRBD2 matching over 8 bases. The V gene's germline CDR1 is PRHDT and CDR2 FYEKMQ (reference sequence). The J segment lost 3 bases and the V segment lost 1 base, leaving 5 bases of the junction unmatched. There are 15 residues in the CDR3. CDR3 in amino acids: CASSLAGRAIYEQYF. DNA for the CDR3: TGTGCCAGCAGCTTAGCCGGGAGGGCTATCTACGAGCAGTACTTC.

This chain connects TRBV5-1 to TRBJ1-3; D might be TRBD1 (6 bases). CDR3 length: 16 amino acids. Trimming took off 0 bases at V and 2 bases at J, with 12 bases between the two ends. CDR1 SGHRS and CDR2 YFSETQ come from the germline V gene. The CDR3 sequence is CASSLATGLAGNTIYF. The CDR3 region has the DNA TGCGCCAGCAGCTTGGCTACAGGGCTAGCTGGAAACACCATATATTTT. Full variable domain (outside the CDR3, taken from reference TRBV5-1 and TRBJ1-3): KAGVTQTPRYLIKTRGQQVTLSCSPISGHRSVSWYQQTPGQGLQFLFEYFSETQRNKGNFPGRFSGRQFSNSRSEMNVSTLELGDSALYLCASSLATGLAGNTIYFGEGSWLTVV.

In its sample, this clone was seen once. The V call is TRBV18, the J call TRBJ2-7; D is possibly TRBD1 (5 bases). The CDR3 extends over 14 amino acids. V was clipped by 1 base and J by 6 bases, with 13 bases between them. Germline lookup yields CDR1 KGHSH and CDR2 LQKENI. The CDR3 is CASSPQEQVGEQYF. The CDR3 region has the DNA TGTGCCAGCTCACCACAAGAACAGGTTGGCGAGCAGTACTTC.

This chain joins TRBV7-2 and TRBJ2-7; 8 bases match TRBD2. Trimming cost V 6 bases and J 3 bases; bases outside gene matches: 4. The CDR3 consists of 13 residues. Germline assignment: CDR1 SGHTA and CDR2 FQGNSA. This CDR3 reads CASSLTSVYEQYV. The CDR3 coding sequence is TGTGCCAGCAGTCTGACTAGCGTCTACGAGCAGTACGTC.

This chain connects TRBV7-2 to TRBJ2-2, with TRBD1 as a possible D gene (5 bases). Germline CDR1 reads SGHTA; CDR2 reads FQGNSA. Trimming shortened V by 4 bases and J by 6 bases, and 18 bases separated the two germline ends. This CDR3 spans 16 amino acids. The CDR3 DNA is TGTGCCAGCAGCTCAACCCCAGGGCGCAGGGCCGGGGAGCTGTTTTTT. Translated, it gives CASSSTPGRRAGELFF.

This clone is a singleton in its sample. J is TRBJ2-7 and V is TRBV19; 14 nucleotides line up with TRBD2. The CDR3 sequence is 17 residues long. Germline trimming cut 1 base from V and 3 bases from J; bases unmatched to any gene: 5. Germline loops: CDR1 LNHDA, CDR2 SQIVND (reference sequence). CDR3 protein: CASSIGGLAGARYEQYF. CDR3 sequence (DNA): TGTGCCAGTAGTATAGGGGGACTAGCGGGGGCCCGCTACGAGCAGTACTTC.

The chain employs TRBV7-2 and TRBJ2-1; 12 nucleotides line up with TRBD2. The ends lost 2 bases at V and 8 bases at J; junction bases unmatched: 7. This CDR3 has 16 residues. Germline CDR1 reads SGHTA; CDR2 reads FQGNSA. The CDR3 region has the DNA TGTGCCAGCAGCTTAACTCTAGCGGGAGGGTCGGATGAGCAGTTCTTC. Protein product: CASSLTLAGGSDEQFF.

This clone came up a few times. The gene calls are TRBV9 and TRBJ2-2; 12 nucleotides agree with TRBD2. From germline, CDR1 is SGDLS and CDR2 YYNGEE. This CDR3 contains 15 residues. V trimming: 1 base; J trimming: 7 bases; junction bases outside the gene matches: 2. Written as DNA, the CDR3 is TGTGCCAGCAGCGTAAGGACTAGCGGGAACGGGGAGCTGTTTTTT. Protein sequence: CASSVRTSGNGELFF. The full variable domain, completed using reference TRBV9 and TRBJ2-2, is DSGVTQTPKHLITATGQRVTLRCSPRSGDLSVYWYQQSLDQGLQFLIQYYNGEERAKGNILERFSAQQFPDLHSELNLSSLELGDSALYFCASSVRTSGNGELFFGEGSRLTVL.

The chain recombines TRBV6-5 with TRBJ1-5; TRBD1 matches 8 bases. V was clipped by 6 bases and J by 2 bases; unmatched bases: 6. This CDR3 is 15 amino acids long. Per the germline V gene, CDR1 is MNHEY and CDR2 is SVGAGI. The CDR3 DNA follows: TGTGCCAGCAGCCCGACAGGGGCCCGCAATCAGCCCCAGCATTTT. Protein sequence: CASSPTGARNQPQHF.

CDR3 amino acids: CASSFPDSPLHF. As DNA, the CDR3 is TGTGCCAGCAGTTTTCCTGATTCACCCCTCCACTTT. V is TRBV27 and J is TRBJ1-6, with D hard to call. Per the germline V gene, CDR1 is MNHEY and CDR2 is SMNVEV (reference sequence). This CDR3 comprises 12 residues. The V end was cut by 3 bases, the J end by 8 bases, with 5 bases between.

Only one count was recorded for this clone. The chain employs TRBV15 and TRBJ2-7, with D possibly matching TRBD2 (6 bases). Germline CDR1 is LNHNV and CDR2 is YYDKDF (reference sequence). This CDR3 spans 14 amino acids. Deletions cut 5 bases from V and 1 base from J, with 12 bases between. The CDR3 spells CATSSRDSSYEQYF. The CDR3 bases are TGTGCCACCAGCTCAAGGGACTCATCCTACGAGCAGTACTTC.

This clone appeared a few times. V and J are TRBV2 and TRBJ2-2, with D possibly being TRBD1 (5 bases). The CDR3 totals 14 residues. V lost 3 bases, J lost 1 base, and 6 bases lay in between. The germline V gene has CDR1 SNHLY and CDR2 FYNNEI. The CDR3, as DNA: TGTGCCAGCAGTGAGACAGAGAACACCGGGGAGCTGTTTTTT. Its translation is CASSETENTGELFF.

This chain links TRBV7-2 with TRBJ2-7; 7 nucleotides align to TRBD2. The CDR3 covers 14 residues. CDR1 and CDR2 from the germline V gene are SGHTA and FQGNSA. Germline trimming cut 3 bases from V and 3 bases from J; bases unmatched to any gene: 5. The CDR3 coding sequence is TGTGCCAGCAGCTTTGTGGGAGGGTACTACGAGCAGTACTTC. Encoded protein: CASSFVGGYYEQYF.

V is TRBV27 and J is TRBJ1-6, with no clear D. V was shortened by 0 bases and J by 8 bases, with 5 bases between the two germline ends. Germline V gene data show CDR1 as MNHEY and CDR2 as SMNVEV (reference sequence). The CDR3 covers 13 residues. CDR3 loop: CASSLSADSPLHF. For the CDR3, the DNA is TGTGCCAGCAGTTTATCCGCGGATTCACCCCTCCACTTT.

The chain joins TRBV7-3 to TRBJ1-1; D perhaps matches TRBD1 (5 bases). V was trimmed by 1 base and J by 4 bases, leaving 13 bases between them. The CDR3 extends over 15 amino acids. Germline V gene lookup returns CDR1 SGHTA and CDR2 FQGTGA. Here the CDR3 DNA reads TGTGCCAGCAGCTTAAGCGGGGCGCCGGGCACTGAAGCTTTCTTT. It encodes CASSLSGAPGTEAFF.

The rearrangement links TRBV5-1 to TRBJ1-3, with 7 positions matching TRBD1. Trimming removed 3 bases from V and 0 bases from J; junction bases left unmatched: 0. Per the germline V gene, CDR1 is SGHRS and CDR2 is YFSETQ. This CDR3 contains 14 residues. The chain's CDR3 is CASSWDSSGNTIYF. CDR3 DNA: TGCGCCAGCAGCTGGGACAGCTCTGGAAACACCATATATTTT.

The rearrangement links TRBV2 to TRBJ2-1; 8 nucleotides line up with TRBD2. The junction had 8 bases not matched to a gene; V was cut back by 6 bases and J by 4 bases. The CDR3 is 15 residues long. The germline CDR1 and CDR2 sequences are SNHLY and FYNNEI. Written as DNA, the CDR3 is TGTGCCAGCAGCGCGAACCGCGGGGGGTACAATGAGCAGTTCTTC. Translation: CASSANRGGYNEQFF.

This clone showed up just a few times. The CDR3 DNA reads as TGTGCCAGCAGCCCTGGGACAGCCCCAACTAACTATGGCTACACCTTC. This encodes CASSPGTAPTNYGYTF. The V and J genes are TRBV9 and TRBJ1-2, with 7 bases aligning to TRBD1. In germline, CDR1 is SGDLS, CDR2 YYNGEE. CDR3 size: 16 residues. V was clipped by 4 bases and J by 0 bases; unmatched bases: 9.

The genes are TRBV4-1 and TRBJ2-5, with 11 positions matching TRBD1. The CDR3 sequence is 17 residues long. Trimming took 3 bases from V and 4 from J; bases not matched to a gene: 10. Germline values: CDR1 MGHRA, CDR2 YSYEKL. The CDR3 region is CASSQTSADRGRETQYF. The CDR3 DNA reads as TGCGCCAGCAGCCAGACCTCCGCGGACAGGGGGCGAGAGACCCAGTACTTC.

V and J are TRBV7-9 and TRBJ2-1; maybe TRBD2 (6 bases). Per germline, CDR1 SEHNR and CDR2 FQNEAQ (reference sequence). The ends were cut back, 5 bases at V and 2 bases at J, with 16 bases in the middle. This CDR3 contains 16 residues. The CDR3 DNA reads TGTGCCAGCAGCCCACCTGTGGGAGGCGCCTACAATGAGCAGTTCTTC. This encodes CASSPPVGGAYNEQFF.

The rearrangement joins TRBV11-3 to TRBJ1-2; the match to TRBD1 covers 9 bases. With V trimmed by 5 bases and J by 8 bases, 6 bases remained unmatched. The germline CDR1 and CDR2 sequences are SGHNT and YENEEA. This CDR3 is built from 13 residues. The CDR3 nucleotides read TGTGCCAGCAGCCTCGGACAGGGGAGCGGCTACACCTTC. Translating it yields CASSLGQGSGYTF.

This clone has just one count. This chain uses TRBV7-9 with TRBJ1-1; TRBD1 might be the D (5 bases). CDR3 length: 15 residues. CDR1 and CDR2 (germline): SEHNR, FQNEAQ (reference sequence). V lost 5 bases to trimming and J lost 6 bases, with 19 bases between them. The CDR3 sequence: CASSRIAGGGSEAFF. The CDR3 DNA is TGTGCCAGCAGCCGAATTGCGGGGGGTGGGTCTGAAGCTTTCTTT. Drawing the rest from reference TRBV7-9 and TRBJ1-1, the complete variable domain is DTGVSQNPRHKITKRGQNVTFRCDPISEHNRLYWYRQTLGQGPEFLTYFQNEAQLEKSRLLSDRFSAERPKGSFSTLEIQRTEQGDSAMYLCASSRIAGGGSEAFFGQGTRLTVV.

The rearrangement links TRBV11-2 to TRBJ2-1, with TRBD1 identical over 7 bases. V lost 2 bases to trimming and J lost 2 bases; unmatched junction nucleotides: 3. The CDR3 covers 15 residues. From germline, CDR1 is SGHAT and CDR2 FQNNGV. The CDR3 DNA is TGTGCCAGCAGCTTAAACAGGGGTACCTACAATGAGCAGTTCTTC. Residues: CASSLNRGTYNEQFF.

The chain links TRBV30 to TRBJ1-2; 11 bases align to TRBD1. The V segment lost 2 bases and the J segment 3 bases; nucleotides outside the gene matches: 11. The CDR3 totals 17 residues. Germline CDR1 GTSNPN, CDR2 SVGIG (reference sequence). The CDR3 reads CAWSPGQGAYPYYGYTF. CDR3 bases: TGTGCCTGGAGTCCCGGACAGGGGGCATACCCCTACTATGGCTACACCTTC.

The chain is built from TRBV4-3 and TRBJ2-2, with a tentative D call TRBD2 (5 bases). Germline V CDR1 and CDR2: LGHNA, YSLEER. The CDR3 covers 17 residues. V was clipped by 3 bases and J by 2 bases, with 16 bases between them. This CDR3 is CASSHPGGVRNTGELFF. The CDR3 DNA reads TGCGCCAGCAGCCACCCCGGAGGCGTTCGAAACACCGGGGAGCTGTTTTTT.

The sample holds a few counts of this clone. The CDR3 sequence: CASRQGFSYEQYF. In DNA, the CDR3 is TGTGCCAGCAGACAGGGATTCTCCTACGAGCAGTACTTC. The chain has TRBV6-5 and TRBJ2-7; tentatively, D is TRBD1 (6 bases). Germline CDR1 MNHEY, CDR2 SVGAGI. The CDR3 loop spans 13 amino acids. Trimming removed 6 bases from V and 0 bases from J, with 9 bases in between.